The present T cell receptor beta chain was sequenced within a study of T-cell memory formation after mild COVID-19. Constant-segment primers and 5'RACE yielded cDNA libraries for TCR alpha and TCR beta, each carrying sample barcodes and UMIs. TCRdb re-analysed the 5' RACE reads in MiXCR, keeping a single row per CDR3 protein. The sample gives around 300,000 distinct CDR3 sequences, over 10% of which show up once; about 20% is in the top ten. The CDR3 totals 17 residues. Germline V gene data show CDR1 as MNHEY and CDR2 as SVGAGI. V was trimmed by 2 bases and J by 0 bases, leaving 17 bases between them. Study results and limitations: The study detected some responding clones in pre-infection memory, suggesting cross-reactive memory joined. Mostly located in CM and EM were contracting CD4+ clones, with contracting CD8+ clones located in EMRA.

This clonotype was detected only a few times. Its antigen is not known. The V gene is TRBV6-5, the J gene TRBJ2-7; D is unclear. This sequence was found in a man between 18 and 29 years old who had mild COVID-19 (a few samples of this study predate the infection). Cell type and time point are not known. The sequencing input was PBMCs or a T cell subset sorted from them (not recorded which). The CDR3 nucleotides read TGTGCCAGCAGTTACGGATCACCAACGGACGGCTCCTACGAGCAGTACTTC. Amino acid sequence: CASSYGSPTDGSYEQYF.